The clone carrying this T cell receptor (beta chain) was recorded once. Its antigen is still unknown. The junction differs from germline at one of its ends, possibly a read error. The data derive from a study of blood T cells in healthy people across ages. For the study at large: About one barcoded beta molecule per two T cells came from capture by template switching. Regarding the study as a whole: TCR beta diversity per million T cells fell roughly linearly with age. Greater diversity and more naive CD4+ cells were seen in long-lived donors than in aged donors.

There are 16 residues in the CDR3. Looked up from germline, CDR1 is MDHEN and CDR2 is SYDVKM. Using a J-beta primer mix together with a sample-barcoded 5' primer, a second PCR was run for roughly 6 to 12 cycles. TCRdb fed the 5' RACE reads into MiXCR, producing one record per CDR3 protein. This sample has approximately 940,000 distinct CDR3 sequences, with roughly 52% found just once. The chain uses TRBV28 and TRBJ2-1; 11 nucleotides match TRBD2. The clonotype originates from a man in his thirties or forties in good health. The specimen was blood. CDR3 amino acids: CANSFPGLAVNNEQFF. Here the CDR3 DNA reads TGTGCCAACAGTTTTCCGGGACTAGCGGTAAACAATGAGCAGTTCTTC.